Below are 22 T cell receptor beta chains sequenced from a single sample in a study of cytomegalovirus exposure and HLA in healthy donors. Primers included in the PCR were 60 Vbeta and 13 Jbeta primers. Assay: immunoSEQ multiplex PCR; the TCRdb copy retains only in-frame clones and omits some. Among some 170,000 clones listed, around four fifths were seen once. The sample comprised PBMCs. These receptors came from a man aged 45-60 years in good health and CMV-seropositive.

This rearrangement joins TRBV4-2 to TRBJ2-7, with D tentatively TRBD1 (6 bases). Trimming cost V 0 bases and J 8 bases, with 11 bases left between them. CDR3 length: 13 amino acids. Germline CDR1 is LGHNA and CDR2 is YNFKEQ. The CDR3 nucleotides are TGTGCCAGCAGCCAAGATCCCCAGGGGCAGCAGTACTTC. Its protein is CASSQDPQGQQYF.

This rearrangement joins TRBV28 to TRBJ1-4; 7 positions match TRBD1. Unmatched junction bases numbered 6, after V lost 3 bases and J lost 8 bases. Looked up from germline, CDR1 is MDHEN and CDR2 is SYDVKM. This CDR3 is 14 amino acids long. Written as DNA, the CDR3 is TGTGCCAGCAGTTTGAGGGGGCGCGGGGAAAAACTGTTTTTT. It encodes CASSLRGRGEKLFF.

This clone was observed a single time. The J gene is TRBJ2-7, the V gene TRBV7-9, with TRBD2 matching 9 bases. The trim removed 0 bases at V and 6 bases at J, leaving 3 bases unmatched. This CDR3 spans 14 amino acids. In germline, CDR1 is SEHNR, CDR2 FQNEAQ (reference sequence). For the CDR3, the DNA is TGTGCCAGCAGCTTAGCTAGCGGGAGTGGCGAGCAGTACTTC. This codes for CASSLASGSGEQYF.

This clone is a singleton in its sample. CDR3 DNA sequence: TGTGCCAGCAGCCCACACGTGGGGGAGGCTGGAAACACCATATATTTT. This sequence encodes CASSPHVGEAGNTIYF. This rearrangement joins TRBV9 to TRBJ1-3, with TRBD1 as a possible D gene (5 bases). The CDR3 consists of 16 residues. Germline V gene data show CDR1 as SGDLS and CDR2 as YYNGEE. The V and J ends lost 4 bases and 2 bases respectively, with 16 bases between them.

In DNA form, the CDR3 reads TGTGCCAGCAGCTCGGACAGGGGGCGAACTGAAGCTTTCTTT. It codes for CASSSDRGRTEAFF. This chain connects TRBV7-9 to TRBJ1-1; TRBD1 agrees at 11 bases. Germline V gene data show CDR1 as SEHNR and CDR2 as FQNEAQ (reference sequence). Trimming cost V 4 bases and J 5 bases; bases outside gene matches: 3. There are 14 residues in the CDR3.

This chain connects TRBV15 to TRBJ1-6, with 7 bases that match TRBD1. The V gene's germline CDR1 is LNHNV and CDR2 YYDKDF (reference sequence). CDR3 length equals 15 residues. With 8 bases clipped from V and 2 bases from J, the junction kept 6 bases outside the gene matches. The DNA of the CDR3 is TGTGCCACCTCACAGGGGAAGGCCTATAATTCACCCCTCCACTTT. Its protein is CATSQGKAYNSPLHF.

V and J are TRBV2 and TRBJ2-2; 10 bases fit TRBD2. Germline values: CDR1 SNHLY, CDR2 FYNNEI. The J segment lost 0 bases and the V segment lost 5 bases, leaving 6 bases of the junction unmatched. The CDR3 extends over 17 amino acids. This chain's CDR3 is CASSRLAGETNTGELFF. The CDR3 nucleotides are TGTGCCAGCAGTAGGCTAGCGGGGGAGACGAACACCGGGGAGCTGTTTTTT.

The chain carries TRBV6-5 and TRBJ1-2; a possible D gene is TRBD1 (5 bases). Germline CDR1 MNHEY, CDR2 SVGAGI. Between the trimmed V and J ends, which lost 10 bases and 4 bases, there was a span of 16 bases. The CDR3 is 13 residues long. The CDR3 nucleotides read TGTGCCACTGGGGCCACGGGTGGCTATGGCTACACCTTC. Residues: CATGATGGYGYTF.

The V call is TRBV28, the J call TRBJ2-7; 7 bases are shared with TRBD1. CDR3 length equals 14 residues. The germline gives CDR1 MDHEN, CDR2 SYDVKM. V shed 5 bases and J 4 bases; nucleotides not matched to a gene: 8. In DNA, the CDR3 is TGTGCCAGCAGTCGCCCGGACAGGATGTACGAGCAGTACTTC. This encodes CASSRPDRMYEQYF.

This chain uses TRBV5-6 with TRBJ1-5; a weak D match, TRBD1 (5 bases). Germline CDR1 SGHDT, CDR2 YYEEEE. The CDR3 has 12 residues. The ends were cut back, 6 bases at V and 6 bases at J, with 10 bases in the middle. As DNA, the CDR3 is TGTGCCAGCACTCAGGGAGGTCAGCCCCAGCATTTT. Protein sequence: CASTQGGQPQHF.

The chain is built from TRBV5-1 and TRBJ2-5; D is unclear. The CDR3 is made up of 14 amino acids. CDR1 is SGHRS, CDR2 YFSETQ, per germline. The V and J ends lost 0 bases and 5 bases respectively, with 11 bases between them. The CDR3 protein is CASSLAMVAETQYF. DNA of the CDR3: TGCGCCAGCAGCTTGGCTATGGTCGCGGAGACCCAGTACTTC.

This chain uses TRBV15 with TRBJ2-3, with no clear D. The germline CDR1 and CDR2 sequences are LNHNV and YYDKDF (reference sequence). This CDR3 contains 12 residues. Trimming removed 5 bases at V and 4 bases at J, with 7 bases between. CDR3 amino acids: CATSPRSDTQYF. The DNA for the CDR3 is TGTGCCACCAGCCCTAGGTCAGATACGCAGTATTTT.

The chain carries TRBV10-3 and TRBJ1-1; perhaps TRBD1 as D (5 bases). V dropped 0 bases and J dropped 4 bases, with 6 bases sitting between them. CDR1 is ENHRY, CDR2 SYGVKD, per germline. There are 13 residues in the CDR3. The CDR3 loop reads CAISESGGTEAFF. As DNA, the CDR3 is TGTGCCATCAGTGAGTCGGGGGGCACTGAAGCTTTCTTT.

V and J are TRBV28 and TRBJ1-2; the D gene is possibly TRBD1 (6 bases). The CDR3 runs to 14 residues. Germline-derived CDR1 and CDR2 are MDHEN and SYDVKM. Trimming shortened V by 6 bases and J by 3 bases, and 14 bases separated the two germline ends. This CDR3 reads CASRSQGRDYGYTF. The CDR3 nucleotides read TGTGCCAGCAGATCGCAGGGGAGGGACTATGGCTACACCTTC.

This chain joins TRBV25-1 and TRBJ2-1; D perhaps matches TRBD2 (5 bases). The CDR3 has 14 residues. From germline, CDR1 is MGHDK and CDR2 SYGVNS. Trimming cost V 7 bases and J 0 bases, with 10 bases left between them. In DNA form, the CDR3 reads TGTGCCAGCAAAGAGCGGAGCTCCTACAATGAGCAGTTCTTC. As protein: CASKERSSYNEQFF.

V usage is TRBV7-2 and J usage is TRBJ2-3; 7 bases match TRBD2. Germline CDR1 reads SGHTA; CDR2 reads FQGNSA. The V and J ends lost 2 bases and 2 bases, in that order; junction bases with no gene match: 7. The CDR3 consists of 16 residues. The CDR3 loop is CASSLRGVIPTDTQYF. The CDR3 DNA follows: TGTGCCAGCAGCTTACGGGGGGTGATCCCCACAGATACGCAGTATTTT. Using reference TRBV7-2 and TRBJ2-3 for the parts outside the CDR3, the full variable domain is GAGVSQSPSNKVTEKGKDVELRCDPISGHTALYWYRQSLGQGLEFLIYFQGNSAPDKSGLPSDRFSAERTGGSVSTLTIQRTQQEDSAVYLCASSLRGVIPTDTQYFGPGTRLTVL.

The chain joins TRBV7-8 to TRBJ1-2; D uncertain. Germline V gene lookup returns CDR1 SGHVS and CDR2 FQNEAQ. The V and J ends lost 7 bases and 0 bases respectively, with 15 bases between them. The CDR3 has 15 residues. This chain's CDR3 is CASNLISGANYGYTF. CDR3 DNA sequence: TGTGCCAGCAACCTTATATCCGGAGCTAACTATGGCTACACCTTC.

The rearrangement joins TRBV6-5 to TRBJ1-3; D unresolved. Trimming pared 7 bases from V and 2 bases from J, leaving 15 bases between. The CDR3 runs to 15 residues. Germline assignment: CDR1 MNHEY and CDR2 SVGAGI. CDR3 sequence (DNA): TGTGCCAGCAAAGTTGCCCGTACAACTGGAAACACCATATATTTT. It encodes CASKVARTTGNTIYF.

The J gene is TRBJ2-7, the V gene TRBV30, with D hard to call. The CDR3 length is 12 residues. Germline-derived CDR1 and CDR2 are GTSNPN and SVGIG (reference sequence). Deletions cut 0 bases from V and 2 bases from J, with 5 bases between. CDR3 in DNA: TGTGCCTGGAGTGTCTATCCCTACGAGCAGTACTTC. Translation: CAWSVYPYEQYF.

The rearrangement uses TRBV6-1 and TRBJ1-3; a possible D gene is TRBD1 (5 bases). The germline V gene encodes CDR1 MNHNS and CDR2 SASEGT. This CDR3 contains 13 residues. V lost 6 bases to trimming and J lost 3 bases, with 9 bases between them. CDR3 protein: CASSRGVGNTIYF. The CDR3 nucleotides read TGTGCCAGCAGCCGGGGGGTTGGAAACACCATATATTTT.

The CDR3 protein is CASSRDRLNTEAFF. CDR3 in DNA: TGCGCCAGCAGCCGGGACAGGCTGAACACTGAAGCTTTCTTT. The V gene is TRBV4-3, the J gene TRBJ1-1, with TRBD1 identical over 8 bases. Germline CDR1 and CDR2: LGHNA and YSLEER. V shed 4 bases, J shed 0 bases, and the junction held 1 base outside the gene matches. CDR3 length equals 14 residues.

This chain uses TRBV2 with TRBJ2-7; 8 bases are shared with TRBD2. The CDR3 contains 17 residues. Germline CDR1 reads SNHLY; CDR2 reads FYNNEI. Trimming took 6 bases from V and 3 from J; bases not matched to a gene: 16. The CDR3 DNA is TGTGCCAGCAGCGGGACTAGTTTTCAGTTTTCACGCTACGAGCAGTACTTC. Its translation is CASSGTSFQFSRYEQYF. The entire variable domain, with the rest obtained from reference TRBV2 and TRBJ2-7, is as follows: EPEVTQTPSHQVTQMGQEVILRCVPISNHLYFYWYRQILGQKVEFLVSFYNNEISEKSEIFDDQFSVERPDGSNFTLKIRSTKLEDSAMYFCASSGTSFQFSRYEQYFGPGTRLTVT.